Here is one T cell receptor beta chain with its context. Repertoires were generated with immunoSEQ multiplex PCR, while TCRdb's copy carries only in-frame clones and drops some. The sample shows roughly 80,000 clones, about 87% of them seen only once. This sample was included in a study of blood T cell repertoires in COVID-19. Germline loops: CDR1 KGHSH, CDR2 LQKENI. There are 12 residues in the CDR3. V lost 4 bases, J lost 8 bases, and 9 bases lay in between. The chain employs TRBV18 and TRBJ2-1; D gene ambiguous. Sequencing was carried out using peripheral blood. The TCR originated in a woman at least 80 years old with acute or convalescent COVID-19. CDR3 sequence: CASSRSDYEQFF. CDR3 DNA: TGTGCCAGCTCACGGAGCGACTATGAGCAGTTCTTC.